This entry lists 3 T cell receptor beta chains sequenced from one sample in a study of metastatic and nonmetastatic thyroid tumors (dated by TCRdb to 2018 to 2020). Library prep was done by PCR. TCRdb shows the sequencer as Illumina HiSeq 4000. TCRdb reprocessed the public reads (quality trimming at Q25 with fastp, clone calling with MiXCR) and kept in-frame beta chains. This sample gives about 69,000 clones in total; 14% of them show up just once. Just over 6.5% of the sample is in the top ten clones. None of the patients had been given any treatment before thyroid surgery. Specimen: blood. The receptors stem from a male donor with papillary thyroid cancer or a benign thyroid nodule (not recorded which). Some clones in this sample may be carry-over from other donors' samples.

The chain uses TRBV5-1 and TRBJ1-2, with TRBD1 as a possible D gene (6 bases). The ends were cut back, 4 bases at V and 1 base at J, with 14 bases in the middle. Germline V gene lookup returns CDR1 SGHRS and CDR2 YFSETQ. The CDR3 spans 15 residues. The CDR3 spells CASSDMSGDNYGYTF. The CDR3 DNA reads TGCGCCAGCAGCGACATGTCAGGGGATAACTATGGCTACACCTTC.

As for this clone: One junction end does not reproduce the germline sequence, and a read error may be involved. The gene calls are TRBV28 and TRBJ1-2; D remains ambiguous. The germline gives CDR1 MDHEN, CDR2 SYDVKM. The CDR3 is 15 amino acids. The CDR3 nucleotides read TGTGCTAGCACCCCCGTGACGCCTGATAACTATGGCTACACCTTC. It yields the protein CASTPVTPDNYGYTF.

This clone was observed many times. The genes are TRBV24-1 and TRBJ2-3; tentatively, D is TRBD2 (7 bases). There are 16 residues in the CDR3. The V end lost 4 bases, the J end lost 5 bases, and 18 bases lay between the germline ends. The germline V gene has CDR1 KGHDR and CDR2 SFDVKD. CDR3 in amino acids: CATSELQGGVGDTQYF. CDR3 DNA: TGTGCCACCAGTGAGTTACAGGGAGGGGTTGGAGATACGCAGTATTTT.